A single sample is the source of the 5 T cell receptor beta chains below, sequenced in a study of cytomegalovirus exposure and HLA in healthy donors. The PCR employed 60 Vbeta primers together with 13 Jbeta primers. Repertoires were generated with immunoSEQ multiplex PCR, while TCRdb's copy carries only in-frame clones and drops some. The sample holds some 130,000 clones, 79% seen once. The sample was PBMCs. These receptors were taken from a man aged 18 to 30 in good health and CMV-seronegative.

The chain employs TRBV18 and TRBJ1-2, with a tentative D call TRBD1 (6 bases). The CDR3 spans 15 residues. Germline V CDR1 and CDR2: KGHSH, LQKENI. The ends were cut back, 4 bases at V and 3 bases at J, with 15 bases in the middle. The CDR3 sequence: CASSLKQGSDYGYTF. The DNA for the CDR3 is TGTGCCAGCTCACTTAAACAGGGATCTGACTATGGCTACACCTTC.

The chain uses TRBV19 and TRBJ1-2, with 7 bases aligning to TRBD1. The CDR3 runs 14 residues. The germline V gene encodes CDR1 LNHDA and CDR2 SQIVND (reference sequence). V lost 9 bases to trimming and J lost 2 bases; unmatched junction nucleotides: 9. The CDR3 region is CASTIMGQNYGYTF. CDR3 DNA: TGTGCCAGCACCATTATGGGACAGAACTATGGCTACACCTTC. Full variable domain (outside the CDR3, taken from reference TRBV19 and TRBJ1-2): DGGITQSPKYLFRKEGQNVTLSCEQNLNHDAMYWYRQDPGQGLRLIYYSQIVNDFQKGDIAEGYSVSREKKESFPLTVTSAQKNPTAFYLCASTIMGQNYGYTFGSGTRLTVV.

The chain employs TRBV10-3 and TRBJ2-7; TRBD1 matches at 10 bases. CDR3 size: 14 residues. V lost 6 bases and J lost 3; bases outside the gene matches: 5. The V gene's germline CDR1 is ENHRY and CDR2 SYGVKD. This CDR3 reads CAIRPGTGVYEQYF. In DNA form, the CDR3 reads TGTGCCATCAGGCCCGGGACAGGGGTCTACGAGCAGTACTTC.

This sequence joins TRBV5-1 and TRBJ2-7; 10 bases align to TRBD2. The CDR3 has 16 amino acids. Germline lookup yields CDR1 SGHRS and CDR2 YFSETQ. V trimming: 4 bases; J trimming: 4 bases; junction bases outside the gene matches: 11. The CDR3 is CASSLGLADLQYEQYF. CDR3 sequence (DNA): TGCGCCAGCAGCCTCGGACTAGCGGACCTACAATACGAGCAGTACTTC.

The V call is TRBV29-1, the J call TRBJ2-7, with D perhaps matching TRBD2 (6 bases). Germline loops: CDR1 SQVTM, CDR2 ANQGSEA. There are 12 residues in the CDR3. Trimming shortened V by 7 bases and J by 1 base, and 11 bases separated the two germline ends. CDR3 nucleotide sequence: TGCAGCGCCGTGGGAGGTTCCTACGAGCAGTACTTC. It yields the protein CSAVGGSYEQYF.